This T cell receptor beta chain came from a study of shared clonotypes between healthy human individuals. Study-wide findings and caveats: Sorted-subset sequencing, rarefaction showed, was incomplete despite large depth.

The CDR3 is 15 amino acids. V gave up 4 bases and J gave up 7 bases, with 15 bases separating them. Germline CDR1 SGHNT, CDR2 YYREEE (reference sequence). Note on this clone: Its antigen is not known.

The table came from immunoSEQ multiplex PCR; TCRdb's copy has only in-frame clones and leaves some out. The sample lists some 1.1 million clones; about 80% were seen once. The sample was memory CD4+ T cells from PBMCs. The subset was: CD45RA-negative fraction. This rearrangement joins TRBV5-4 to TRBJ1-6; tentative D call: TRBD1 (5 bases). This receptor was obtained from a man younger than 35 in good health. Some clones in this sample may be carry-over from other donors' samples. CDR3 residues: CASSHTMGGNSPLHF. The CDR3 coding sequence is TGTGCCAGCAGCCATACGATGGGGGGGAATTCACCCCTCCACTTT.